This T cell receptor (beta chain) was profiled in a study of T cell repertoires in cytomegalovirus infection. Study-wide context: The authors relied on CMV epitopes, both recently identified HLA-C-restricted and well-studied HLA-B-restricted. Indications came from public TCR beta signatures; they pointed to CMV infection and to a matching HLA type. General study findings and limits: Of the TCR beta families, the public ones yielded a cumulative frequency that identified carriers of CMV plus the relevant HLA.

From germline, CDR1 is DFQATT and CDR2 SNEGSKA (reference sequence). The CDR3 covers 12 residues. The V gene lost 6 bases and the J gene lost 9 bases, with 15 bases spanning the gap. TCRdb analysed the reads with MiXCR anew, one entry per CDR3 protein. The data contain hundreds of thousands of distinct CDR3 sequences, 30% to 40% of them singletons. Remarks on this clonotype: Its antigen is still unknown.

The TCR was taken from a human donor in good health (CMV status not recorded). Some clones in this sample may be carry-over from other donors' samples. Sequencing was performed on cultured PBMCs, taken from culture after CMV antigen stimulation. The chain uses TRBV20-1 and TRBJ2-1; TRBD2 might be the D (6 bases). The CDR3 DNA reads TGCAGTGCACCCCGGGGGTTCACTGAGCAGTTCTTC. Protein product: CSAPRGFTEQFF.